These T cell receptor beta chains were read from a single sample in a study of T cells in Graves' hyperthyroidism and ophthalmopathy. Using its own MiXCR run on the multiplex PCR reads, TCRdb lists one record per CDR3 protein. The data show approximately 720,000 distinct CDR3 sequences, 18% seen once. Sample: blood. Receptors were obtained from a woman aged 45-59 years with Graves' hyperthyroidism that later progressed to Graves' ophthalmopathy. CDR3s include the opening cysteine and the closing phenylalanine or tryptophan. D genes are given only for firm matches. Some rows have no size entry. The others give once, few or many, or a class for an expanded clone.

j_call v_call d_call clone_size cdr3_nt cdr3_aa
TRBJ2-7 TRBV7-6 TRBD1 few TGTGCCAGCAGCTTGGAACCGGGACAGGGCGCCTACGAGCAGTACTTC CASSLEPGQGAYEQYF
TRBJ1-4 TRBV12-3/TRBV12-4 - - TGTGCCAGCAGGGGACTGCATGAAAAACTGTTTTTT CASRGLHEKLFF
TRBJ1-5 TRBV30 TRBD1 many TGTGCCTGGGAACAGGGGGCCGGGCAGCCCCAGCATTTT CAWEQGAGQPQHF
TRBJ2-1 TRBV12-3/TRBV12-4 TRBD2 many TGTGCCAGCACCTTAGCGGGGGTGTACAATGAGCAGTTCTTC CASTLAGVYNEQFF
TRBJ1-4 TRBV7-2 TRBD1 few TGTGCCAGCAGCCGACAGGGGCTTTCGTATGAAAAACTGTTTTTT CASSRQGLSYEKLFF
TRBJ2-2 TRBV9 TRBD2 - TGTGCCAGCAGCGACTCACGGGGGGACTGGGGCACCGGGGAGCTGTTTTTT CASSDSRGDWGTGELFF
TRBJ2-5 TRBV6-2/TRBV6-3 TRBD1 once TGTGCCACAACCCGCGGGGGGGGCACCGGGGGACAGGGGGCGAATCCGTACCAAGAGACCCAGTACTTC CATTRGGGTGGQGANPYQETQYF
TRBJ2-2 TRBV6-2/TRBV6-3 - - TGTGCCAGCAGTTACTCGCAGGGGGGTACCGGGGAGCTGTTTTTT CASSYSQGGTGELFF
TRBJ2-1 TRBV24-1 - - TGTGCCACCAGTGATTCGGGGGAGCTCACCTACAATGAGCAGTTCTTC CATSDSGELTYNEQFF
TRBJ1-1 TRBV11-2 - many TGTGCCAGCAGGCCCGGTACTGAAGCTTTCTTT CASRPGTEAFF
TRBJ2-4 TRBV6-4 TRBD1 - TGTGCCAGCAGTGACGGGACAGGGGAAAGCATTCAGTACTTC CASSDGTGESIQYF
TRBJ2-1 TRBV7-2 TRBD2 few TGTGCCAGCAGCACCGGACTAGCGGGGGGCTGGAGCTCCTACAATGAGCAGTTCTTC CASSTGLAGGWSSYNEQFF
TRBJ2-7 TRBV20-1 - - TGCAGTGCTTACGGACATAGCTCCTACGAGCAGTACTTC CSAYGHSSYEQYF
TRBJ2-7 TRBV20-1 TRBD2 many TGCAGTGCCCCTGGACTAGCGGGGTTCTCCTACGAGCAGTACTTC CSAPGLAGFSYEQYF
TRBJ1-4 TRBV5-1 - - TGCGCCAGCAGCTTGGACAGAGCAACTAGTGAAAAACTGTTTTTT CASSLDRATSEKLFF
TRBJ2-6 TRBV20-1 TRBD1 few TGCAGTGCTAGAGATGGGAGACAGGGAGAATATGGGGCCAACGTCCTGACTTTC CSARDGRQGEYGANVLTF
TRBJ1-6 TRBV3-1 - few TGTGCCAGCAGCCCCAGGGAGGGGAGGAATTCACCCCTCCACTTT CASSPREGRNSPLHF
TRBJ1-2 TRBV6-2/TRBV6-3 - many TGTGCCAGCAGTTACTCGACGGGGCTCGTCGCTGGCTACACCTTC CASSYSTGLVAGYTF
TRBJ2-7 TRBV5-6 - - TGTGCCAGCAGCTTGGTGGGAGACTACTACGAGCAGTACTTC CASSLVGDYYEQYF
TRBJ1-1 TRBV3-1 - few TGTGCCAGCAGCCAAGAGCTCAGGGTAGAAGCTTTCTTT CASSQELRVEAFF
TRBJ2-2 TRBV15 TRBD2 few TGTGCCACCAGCAGATATAGCGGGGGGGCCGCTGCCGGGGAGCTGTTTTTT CATSRYSGGAAAGELFF
TRBJ2-2 TRBV2 TRBD2 few TGTGCCAGCAGTGAGACCGGGACTAGGAACACCGGGGAGCTGTTTTTT CASSETGTRNTGELFF
TRBJ2-7 TRBV10-2 TRBD1 - TGCGCCAGCAGGGACAGGGAGGACGAGCAGTACTTC CASRDREDEQYF
TRBJ1-5 TRBV24-1 - few TGCCCACAGGGTTGGGAGCCCCAGCATTTT CPQGWEPQHF
TRBJ1-3 TRBV10-3 TRBD1 - TGTGCCATCAGTGCCTCTACACAGGGGGAAAACACCATATATTTT CAISASTQGENTIYF
TRBJ1-3 TRBV6-1 - - TGTGCCAGCAGTGAGTCGGGCGCACGTTACTCTGGAAACACCATATATTTT CASSESGARYSGNTIYF
TRBJ2-3 TRBV7-6 TRBD2 many TGTGCCAGCAGCCCCCGGGTAGCGGGGACGTTTGATACGCAGTATTTT CASSPRVAGTFDTQYF
TRBJ2-7 TRBV6-1 - once TGTGCCAGCAGTGAAGAGGATTACGGAACAGAGAGCTCCTACGAGCAGTACTTC CASSEEDYGTESSYEQYF
TRBJ2-1 TRBV30 - many TGTGCCTGGGCGAACTACAATGAGCAGTTCTTC CAWANYNEQFF
TRBJ1-2 TRBV2 - many TGTGCCAGCAGTACGCAGGTCGGCTATGGCTACACCTTC CASSTQVGYGYTF
TRBJ2-7 TRBV27 - few TGTGCCAGCAGTTCCGACCAGGGTCCCTACGAGCAGTACTTC CASSSDQGPYEQYF
TRBJ2-2 TRBV20-1 - - TGCAGTGCTAGCAAAACTAGCTACACCGGGGAGCTGTTTTTT CSASKTSYTGELFF
TRBJ2-7 TRBV7-9 - many TGTGCCAGCAGCACGACAGAGCAGGGGTCCTACGAGCAGTACTTC CASSTTEQGSYEQYF
TRBJ1-4 TRBV2 TRBD1 - TGTGCCAGCAGTGAACTTACAGGGGCTAATGAAAAACTGTTTTTT CASSELTGANEKLFF
TRBJ1-4 TRBV3-1 - - TGTGCCAGCAGCATGACAGAAGGGAAACTGTTTTTT CASSMTEGKLFF
TRBJ2-6 TRBV20-1 - - TGCAGTGCTAGTAACGGCAGGGCTGGGGCCAACGTCCTGACTTTC CSASNGRAGANVLTF
TRBJ1-1 TRBV29-1 - many TGCAGCGTTGAGATAGGTAATGAAGCTTTCTTT CSVEIGNEAFF
TRBJ1-2 TRBV7-9 - many TGTGCCAGCAGCCCCGACCCCAGGGGCGCTAACTATGGCTACACCTTC CASSPDPRGANYGYTF
TRBJ1-1 TRBV7-3 TRBD1 few TGTGCCAGCAGTCCCCACCCGGGACAGGAAATCATGAACACTGAAGCTTTCTTT CASSPHPGQEIMNTEAFF
TRBJ2-1 TRBV27 TRBD1 many TGTGCCAGCAGTTTCAACAGGGGGTGGGGAAGTTATGAGCAGTTCTTC CASSFNRGWGSYEQFF
TRBJ1-2 TRBV6-5 - many TGTGCCAGCAGTTATGGGACGAGGAGCGGCTACACCTTC CASSYGTRSGYTF
TRBJ2-2 TRBV5-1 - many TGCGCCAGCAGCTTGGTAACAGCACCCGGGGAGCTGTTTTTT CASSLVTAPGELFF
TRBJ1-2 TRBV11-2 - - TGTGCCAGCAAAAAGAGCGACGTTAACTATGGCTACACCTTC CASKKSDVNYGYTF
TRBJ1-5 TRBV2 TRBD1 - TGTGCCAGCAGCCTGTACAGGGGACAGCAGCCCCAGCATTTT CASSLYRGQQPQHF
TRBJ2-1 TRBV7-2 TRBD1 many TGTGCCAGCAGCCAGGGACAGGGGGCTCTAGATGAGCAGTTCTTC CASSQGQGALDEQFF
TRBJ1-5 TRBV4-1 - few TGCGCCAGCAGCCCTTTCTCGGATCAGCCCCAGCATTTT CASSPFSDQPQHF
TRBJ1-2 TRBV20-1 TRBD1 - TGCAGTGCTAGACTGGGACAGGGGGCCGGCGGCTACACCTTC CSARLGQGAGGYTF
TRBJ2-5 TRBV27 - few TGTGCCAGCAGTTTATCAGGGACCCTGAGGGGGACCCAGTACTTC CASSLSGTLRGTQYF
TRBJ2-1 TRBV7-9 TRBD2 - TGTGCCAGCAGCTTGGGACTAGCGGGAGAACTGGGCAATGAGCAGTTCTTC CASSLGLAGELGNEQFF
TRBJ2-7 TRBV6-6 - few TGTGCCAGCAGTTACGCAGGCCCCTACGAGCAGTATTTC CASSYAGPYEQYF
TRBJ2-7 TRBV7-9 - many TGTGCCAGCAGCTTCAGGGTTAGCTACGAGCAGTACTTC CASSFRVSYEQYF
TRBJ2-5 TRBV5-1 TRBD1 few TGCGCCAGCCTAATCTTGCCAGGGGGACAAGAGACCCAGTACTTC CASLILPGGQETQYF